This T cell receptor beta chain was captured by sequencing in a study of OX40 agonist ivuxolimab in advanced cancers. Study as a whole: The patients got ivuxolimab, which is an agonistic anti-OX40 (CD134) antibody.

Assay used: immunoSEQ multiplex PCR; TCRdb lists only in-frame clones, some missing. The sample lists about 47,000 clones; around 84% were seen once. No patient had autoimmune disease or received systemic immunosuppression. Peripheral blood came from all dose cohorts at three timepoints. This CDR3 region has 17 residues. Only one count was recorded for this clone. The target antigen is unknown. Study findings and constraints: The expanded peripheral T cells' antigen specificity was not determined.

The J gene is TRBJ2-7, the V gene TRBV7-5; the D segment call TRBD2 is taken from the table without a DNA check. TRBV7-5 is labeled a pseudogene. This TCR was sampled from an adult with an advanced solid tumor such as melanoma, head and neck, liver or kidney cancer. The sequencing used CD4+ or CD8+ T cells sorted from blood, collected in a trial of the OX40 agonist ivuxolimab. CDR3 region: CARSPRGSGSPSYEQYF. In DNA, the CDR3 is TGTGCCAGAAGCCCTCGAGGTAGCGGGAGCCCCTCCTACGAGCAGTACTTC.